One sample yielded the 7 T cell receptor beta chains listed below, sequenced in a study of tumor-infiltrating lymphocytes in primary liver carcinoma. The authors made TCR beta cDNA from 400 to 600 ng total RNA with a constant-region primer. Nested multiplex PCR, run for three rounds with slightly modified ARM-PCR, yielded TCR beta libraries. Running 9 to 10 cycles apiece, the first two PCR rounds relied on TRBV1-TRBV30 forward primers together with a C-beta reverse primer. Via MiXCR, TCRdb re-called the multiplex PCR reads, giving one row per CDR3 protein. This sample has approximately 300,000 distinct CDR3 sequences; 65% occur once, and the top ten carry 9% to 10%. Unsorted whole blood supplied the blood RNA, and germline DNA was isolated too. Specimen: peripheral blood. These receptors were taken from a man aged 35 to 55 with primary liver carcinoma and hepatitis B virus infection.

Comment on this clonotype: A much larger clone lies one base from this, so it may be a read error. The CDR3 sequence is CAWSVIANIEAFF. In DNA, the CDR3 is TGTGCCTGGAGTGTGATAGCGAACATTGAAGCTTTCTTT. The rearrangement uses TRBV30 and TRBJ1-1; D uncertain. Germline V gene lookup returns CDR1 GTSNPN and CDR2 SVGIG (reference sequence). There are 13 residues in the CDR3. Combining the CDR3 with reference TRBV30 and TRBJ1-1 gives the whole variable domain SQTIHQWPATLVQPVGSPLSLECTVEGTSNPNLYWYRQAAGRGLQLLFYSVGIGQISSEVPQNLSASRPQDRQFILSSKKLLLSDSGFYLCAWSVIANIEAFFGQGTRLTVV.

About this clonotype: A much larger clone sits a single nucleotide away, making a read error possible. The chain couples TRBV29-1 to TRBJ2-7; perhaps TRBD2 as D (7 bases). Germline assignment: CDR1 SQVTM and CDR2 ANQGSEA. The CDR3 totals 12 residues. CDR3 bases: TGCATCGTTGGGGGGGCGGGTAGCGAGCAGTACTTC. Translation gives CIVGGAGSEQYF.

Of note for this clonotype: A much larger clone lies one base from this, so it may be a read error. The chain combines TRBV6-5 with TRBJ2-7; D may be TRBD2 (6 bases). This CDR3 is 15 amino acids long. The germline V gene encodes CDR1 MNHEY and CDR2 SVGAGI. V gave up 6 bases and J gave up 1 base, with 16 bases separating them. CDR3 sequence (DNA): TGTGCCAGCAGCCACCGGGCGGGAACTTCCTACGAGCAGTACTTC. Translated, it gives CASSHRAGTSYEQYF.

On this clonotype itself: This may be a read error, as it is one base from a much larger clone. J is TRBJ2-6 and V is TRBV6-6; the D gene is possibly TRBD1 (6 bases). The germline CDR1 and CDR2 sequences are MNHNY and SVGAGI (reference sequence). This CDR3 is built from 15 residues. Trimming cost V 5 bases and J 4 bases, with 12 bases left between them. The CDR3 reads CASSGQSQGANVLTF. CDR3 nucleotide sequence: TGTGCCAGCAGTGGACAGTCCCAGGGGGCCAACGTCCTGACTTTC.

This clonotype was seen more than once but under ten times. V usage is TRBV5-1 and J usage is TRBJ2-5; D unresolved. With 10 bases removed from V and 5 bases from J, the gap between germline ends came to 18 bases. The CDR3 has 13 residues. From germline, CDR1 is SGHRS and CDR2 YFSETQ. This chain's CDR3 is CASSSEFRETQYF. CDR3 nucleotide sequence: TGCGCCTCCTCGAGCGAGTTTAGGGAGACCCAGTACTTC. The entire variable domain, with the rest obtained from reference TRBV5-1 and TRBJ2-5, is as follows: KAGVTQTPRYLIKTRGQQVTLSCSPISGHRSVSWYQQTPGQGLQFLFEYFSETQRNKGNFPGRFSGRQFSNSRSEMNVSTLELGDSALYLCASSSEFRETQYFGPGTRLLVL.

This clonotype was detected once. This may arise from a read error, as a much more abundant clone is one base away. This rearrangement joins TRBV30 to TRBJ2-7, with 8 bases aligning to TRBD2. This CDR3 contains 12 residues. CDR1 and CDR2 (germline): GTSNPN, SVGIG (reference sequence). The CDR3 DNA reads as TGTGTCTGGACCCGGACGGGAGGGGAGCAGTACTTC. This sequence encodes CVWTRTGGEQYF.

As to this clonotype: This may stem from a read error, because a much larger clone lies one nucleotide away. The V and J genes are TRBV6-1 and TRBJ1-1; no clear D gene. The CDR3 is 15 residues long. In germline, CDR1 is MNHNS, CDR2 SASEGT. The ends were cut back, 4 bases at V and 6 bases at J, with 18 bases in the middle. The CDR3 loop reads CASSGDGLCSAEAFF. Here the CDR3 DNA reads TGTGCCAGCAGTGGAGACGGATTATGTAGCGCTGAAGCTTTCTTT.